Detailed here is one T cell receptor beta chain. V lost 5 bases, J lost 0 bases, and 29 bases lay in between. Germline CDR1 and CDR2: LNHDA and SQIVND (reference sequence). This CDR3 spans 21 amino acids. Here immunoSEQ multiplex PCR was the method, and the copy in TCRdb shows in-frame clones only, minus some. The sample holds approximately 260,000 clones; 87% are singletons and the top ten take just under 6.5%. The data derive from a study of blood T cell repertoires in COVID-19. The specimen was PBMCs or T cells enriched from blood (not recorded which). The receptor was derived from a woman aged 25 to 45 with acute COVID-19. The chain uses TRBV19 and TRBJ2-1; TRBD2 is a possible D gene (6 bases). The CDR3 protein is CASSAGTGSLGTLYSYNEQFF. The CDR3 DNA reads as TGTGCCAGTAGTGCCGGGACTGGTAGTTTGGGAACCCTCTACTCCTACAATGAGCAGTTCTTC.